This T cell receptor (beta chain) was identified during a study of early T cells in non-severe SARS-CoV-2 infection. About the research overall: Unpaired chains resulted from sequencing bulk RNA of unsorted whole blood.

Unique molecular identifiers were added to individual cDNA molecules. MiXCR was run by TCRdb on the 5' RACE reads, yielding one entry per CDR3 protein. Altogether about 48,000 distinct CDR3 sequences are present, roughly 13% being singletons, with the ten largest covering 10%. With respect to this clonotype: Its antigen is not identified.

Study results and limitations: Missing private and CD4 specificities, VDJdb matching favored anti-spike CD8 responses.

The TCR sequence derives from an adult who was a healthcare worker with PCR-confirmed SARS-CoV-2 infection or an uninfected control (not recorded which). The sequencing input was whole blood.

The CDR3 DNA reads as TGTGCCAGCAGTTTGACAGGGGCCGACACTGAAGCTTTCTTT. Protein sequence: CASSLTGADTEAFF. This rearrangement joins TRBV27 to TRBJ1-1; 8 positions agree with TRBD1. This CDR3 is built from 14 residues. V lost 3 bases, J lost 3 bases, and 3 bases stayed unmatched. Germline CDR1 MNHEY, CDR2 SMNVEV (reference sequence).